The present TCR beta chain was sequenced within a study of shared clonotypes between healthy human individuals. Germline V lookup: CDR1 SEHNR, CDR2 FQNEAQ (reference sequence). V was cut by 7 bases and J by 1 base, with 14 bases left in between. The CDR3 is made up of 16 amino acids. The naive CD8 fraction comprised CD45RO-negative cells positively selected for CCR7 and excluded terminally differentiated effector memory CD45RA+ cells. Free of recent acute infections or vaccinations, the donors were healthy HIV-negative adults. Each donor was a Caucasian adult residing in Nashville, Tennessee. Repertoires were generated with immunoSEQ multiplex PCR, while TCRdb's copy carries only in-frame clones and drops some. The table lists more than 2 million clones, around 95% of them singletons. Points from the study as a whole: Generation probabilities of non-shared clonotypes were lower (relative to those shared by all four donors).

Notes on this clone: The antigen remains unidentified.

Sequencing input: naive CD8+ T cells from PBMCs. The V gene is TRBV7-9, the J gene TRBJ2-6; D is uncertain. The sequence came from a man younger than 35 in good health. Some clones in this sample may be carry-over from other donors' samples. The CDR3 nucleotides read TGTGCCAGCATCTGGAGCAGGTCGTCTGGGGCCAACGTCCTGACTTTC. Amino acids: CASIWSRSSGANVLTF.